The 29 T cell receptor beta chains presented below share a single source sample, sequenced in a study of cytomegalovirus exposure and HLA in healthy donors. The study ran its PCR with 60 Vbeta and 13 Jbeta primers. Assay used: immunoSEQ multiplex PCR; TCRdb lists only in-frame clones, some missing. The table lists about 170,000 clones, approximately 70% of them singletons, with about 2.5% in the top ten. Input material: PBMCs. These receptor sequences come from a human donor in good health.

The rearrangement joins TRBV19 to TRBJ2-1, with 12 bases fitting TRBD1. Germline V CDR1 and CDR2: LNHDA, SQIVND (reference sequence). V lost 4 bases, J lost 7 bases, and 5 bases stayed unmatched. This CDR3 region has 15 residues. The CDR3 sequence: CASSNRDRGLNEQFF. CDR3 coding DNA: TGTGCCAGTAGTAACCGGGACAGGGGGCTGAATGAGCAGTTCTTC.

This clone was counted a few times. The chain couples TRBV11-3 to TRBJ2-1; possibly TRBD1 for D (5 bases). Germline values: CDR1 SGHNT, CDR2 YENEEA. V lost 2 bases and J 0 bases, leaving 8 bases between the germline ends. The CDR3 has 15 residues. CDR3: CASSLRGSSYNEQFF. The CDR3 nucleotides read TGTGCCAGCAGCTTAAGGGGAAGCTCCTACAATGAGCAGTTCTTC.

The CDR3, as DNA: TGTGCCAGCAGCTTACTCCGAGGGGAAAAACTGTTTTTT. It encodes CASSLLRGEKLFF. The genes are TRBV7-6 and TRBJ1-4; no clear D gene. Germline lookup yields CDR1 SGHVS and CDR2 FNYEAQ. This CDR3 contains 13 residues. Trimming pared 2 bases from V and 8 bases from J, leaving 9 bases between. The whole variable domain, filled in from reference TRBV7-6 and TRBJ1-4, reads GAGVSQSPRYKVTKRGQDVALRCDPISGHVSLYWYRQALGQGPEFLTYFNYEAQQDKSGLPNDRFSAERPEGSISTLTIQRTEQRDSAMYRCASSLLRGEKLFFGSGTQLSVL.

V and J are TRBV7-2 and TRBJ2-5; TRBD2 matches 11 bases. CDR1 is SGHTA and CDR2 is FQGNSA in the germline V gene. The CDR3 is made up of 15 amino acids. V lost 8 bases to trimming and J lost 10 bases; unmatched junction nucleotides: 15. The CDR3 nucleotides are TGTGCCAGCGGCGCCCCGACTAGCGGGGACGAAGGCCAGTACTTC. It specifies CASGAPTSGDEGQYF.

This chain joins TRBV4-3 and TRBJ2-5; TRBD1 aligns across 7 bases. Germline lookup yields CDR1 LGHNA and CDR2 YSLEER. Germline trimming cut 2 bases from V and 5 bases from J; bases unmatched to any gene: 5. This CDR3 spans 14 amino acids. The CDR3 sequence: CASSQKQGWETQYF. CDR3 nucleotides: TGCGCCAGCAGCCAAAAACAGGGGTGGGAGACCCAGTACTTC.

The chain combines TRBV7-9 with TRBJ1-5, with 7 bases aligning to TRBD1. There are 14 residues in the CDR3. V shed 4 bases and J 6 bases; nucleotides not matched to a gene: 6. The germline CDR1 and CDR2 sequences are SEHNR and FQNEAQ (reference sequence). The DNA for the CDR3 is TGTGCCAGCAGCTCGACAGGGATGTTTCAGCCCCAGCATTTT. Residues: CASSSTGMFQPQHF.

CDR3 sequence: CASSQPEGAQHF. The CDR3 nucleotides read TGTGCCAGCAGTCAACCAGAGGGGGCCCAGCATTTT. The rearrangement joins TRBV7-2 to TRBJ1-5, with D perhaps matching TRBD1 (6 bases). Trimming took off 6 bases at V and 11 bases at J, with 14 bases between the two ends. This CDR3 region has 12 residues. Germline-derived CDR1 and CDR2 are SGHTA and FQGNSA.

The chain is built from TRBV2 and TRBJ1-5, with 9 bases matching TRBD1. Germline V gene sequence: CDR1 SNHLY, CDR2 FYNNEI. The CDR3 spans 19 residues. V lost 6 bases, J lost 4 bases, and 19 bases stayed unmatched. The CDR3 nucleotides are TGTGCCAGCAGGCACCCGAGGGACAGGGTTGGTACTCTGAATCAGCCCCAGCATTTT. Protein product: CASRHPRDRVGTLNQPQHF.

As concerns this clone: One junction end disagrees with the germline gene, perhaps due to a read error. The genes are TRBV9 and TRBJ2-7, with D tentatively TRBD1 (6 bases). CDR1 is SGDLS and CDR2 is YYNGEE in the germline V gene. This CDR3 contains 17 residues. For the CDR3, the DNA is TGTGCCAGCAGCGCACCTAATCAGGGGTCTTCCCACTACGAGCATTACTTC. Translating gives CASSAPNQGSSHYEHYF.

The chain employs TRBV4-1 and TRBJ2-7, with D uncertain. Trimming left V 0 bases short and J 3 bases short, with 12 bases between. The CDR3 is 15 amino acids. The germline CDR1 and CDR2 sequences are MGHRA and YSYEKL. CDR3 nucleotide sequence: TGCGCCAGCAGCCAAGATAGCAGTGGCCGCTACGAGCAGTACTTC. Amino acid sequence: CASSQDSSGRYEQYF.

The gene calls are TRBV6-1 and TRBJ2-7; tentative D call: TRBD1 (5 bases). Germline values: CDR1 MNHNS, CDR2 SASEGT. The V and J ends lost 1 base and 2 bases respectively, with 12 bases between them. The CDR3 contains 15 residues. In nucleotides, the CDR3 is TGTGCCAGCAGTGAAGGGCCCAGGACAACCTACGAGCAGTACTTC. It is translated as CASSEGPRTTYEQYF.

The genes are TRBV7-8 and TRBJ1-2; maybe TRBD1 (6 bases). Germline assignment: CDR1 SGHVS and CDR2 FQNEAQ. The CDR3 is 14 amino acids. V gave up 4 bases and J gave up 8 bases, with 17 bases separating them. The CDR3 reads CASSYTATGQGYTF. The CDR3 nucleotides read TGTGCCAGCAGCTATACAGCAACAGGGCAAGGCTACACCTTC. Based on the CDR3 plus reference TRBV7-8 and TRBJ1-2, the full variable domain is GAGVSQSPRYKVAKRGQDVALRCDPISGHVSLFWYQQALGQGPEFLTYFQNEAQLDKSGLPSDRFFAERPEGSVSTLKIQRTQQEDSAVYLCASSYTATGQGYTFGSGTRLTVV.

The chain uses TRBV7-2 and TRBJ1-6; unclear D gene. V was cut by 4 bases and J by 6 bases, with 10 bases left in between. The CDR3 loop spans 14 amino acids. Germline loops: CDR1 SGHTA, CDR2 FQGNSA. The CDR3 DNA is TGTGCCAGCAGCTCCTGGGCTGTTAATTCACCCCTCCACTTT. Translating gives CASSSWAVNSPLHF.

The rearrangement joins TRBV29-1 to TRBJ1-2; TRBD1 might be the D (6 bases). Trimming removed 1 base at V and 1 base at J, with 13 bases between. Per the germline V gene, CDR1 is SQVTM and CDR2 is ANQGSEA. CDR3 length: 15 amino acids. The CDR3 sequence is CSVEGGQALNYGYTF. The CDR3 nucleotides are TGCAGCGTTGAAGGGGGGCAGGCCCTTAACTATGGCTACACCTTC. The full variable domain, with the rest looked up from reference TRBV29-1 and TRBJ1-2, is SAVISQKPSRDICQRGTSLTIQCQVDSQVTMMFWYRQQPGQSLTLIATANQGSEATYESGFVIDKFPISRPNLTFSTLTVSNMSPEDSSIYLCSVEGGQALNYGYTFGSGTRLTVV.

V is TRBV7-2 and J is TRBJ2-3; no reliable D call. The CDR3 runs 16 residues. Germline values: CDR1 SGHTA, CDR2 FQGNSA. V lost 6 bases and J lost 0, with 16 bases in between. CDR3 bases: TGTGCCAGCAGGCGCAGGTTGGCAGAGAGCACAGATACGCAGTATTTT. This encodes CASRRRLAESTDTQYF.

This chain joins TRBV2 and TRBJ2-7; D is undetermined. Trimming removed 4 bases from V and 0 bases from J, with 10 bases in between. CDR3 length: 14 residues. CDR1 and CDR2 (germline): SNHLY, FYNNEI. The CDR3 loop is CASSVRRSSYEQYF. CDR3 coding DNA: TGTGCCAGCAGTGTGAGACGGAGCTCCTACGAGCAGTACTTC.

CDR3 DNA: TGCGCCAGCAGCCAAGGGCTTTCCTACGAGCAGTACTTC. As protein: CASSQGLSYEQYF. The chain couples TRBV4-1 to TRBJ2-7; D ambiguous. Germline CDR1 reads MGHRA; CDR2 reads YSYEKL. V was trimmed by 1 base and J by 1 base, leaving 5 bases between them. The CDR3 extends over 13 amino acids.

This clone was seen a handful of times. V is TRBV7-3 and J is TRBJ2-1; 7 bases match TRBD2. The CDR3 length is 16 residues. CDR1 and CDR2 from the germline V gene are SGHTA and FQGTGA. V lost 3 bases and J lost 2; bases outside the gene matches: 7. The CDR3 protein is CASSFEAGVTYNEQFF. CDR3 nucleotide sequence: TGTGCCAGCAGCTTTGAGGCGGGGGTAACCTACAATGAGCAGTTCTTC.

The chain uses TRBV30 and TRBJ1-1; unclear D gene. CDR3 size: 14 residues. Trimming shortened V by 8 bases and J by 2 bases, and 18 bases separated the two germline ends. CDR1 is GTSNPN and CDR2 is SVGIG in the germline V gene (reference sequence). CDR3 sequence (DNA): TGTGCCCACACGGACGGACTAACTAACACTGAAGCTTTCTTT. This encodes CAHTDGLTNTEAFF.

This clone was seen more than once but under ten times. CDR3 coding DNA: TGCGCCAGCAGCCAACGGGAGAGGGGATGGGATTCCTACAATGAGCAGTTCTTC. This translates into CASSQRERGWDSYNEQFF. The rearrangement links TRBV4-1 to TRBJ2-1; D may be TRBD2 (6 bases). The V end lost 2 bases, the J end lost 1 base, and 18 bases lay between the germline ends. The length of the CDR3 is 18 residues. CDR1 is MGHRA and CDR2 is YSYEKL in the germline V gene.

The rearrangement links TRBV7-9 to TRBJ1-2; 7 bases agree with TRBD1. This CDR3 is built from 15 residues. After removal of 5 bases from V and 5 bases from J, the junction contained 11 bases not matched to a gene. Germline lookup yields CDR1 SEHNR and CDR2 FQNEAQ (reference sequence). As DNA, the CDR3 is TGTGCCAGCAGCAACCCGGGACAGAATCTGTATGGCTACACCTTC. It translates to CASSNPGQNLYGYTF.

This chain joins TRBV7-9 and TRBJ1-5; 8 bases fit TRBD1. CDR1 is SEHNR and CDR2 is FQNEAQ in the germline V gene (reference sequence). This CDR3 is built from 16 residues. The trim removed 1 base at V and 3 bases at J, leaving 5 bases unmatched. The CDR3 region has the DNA TGTGCCAGCAGCTTAGGGACAGGGCGCGTCAATCAGCCCCAGCATTTT. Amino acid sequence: CASSLGTGRVNQPQHF.

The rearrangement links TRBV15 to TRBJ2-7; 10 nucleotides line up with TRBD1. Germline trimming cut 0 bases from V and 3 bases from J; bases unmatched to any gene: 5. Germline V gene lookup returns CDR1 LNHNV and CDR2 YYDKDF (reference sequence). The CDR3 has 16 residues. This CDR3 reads CATSRDEGQGYYEQYF. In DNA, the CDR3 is TGTGCCACCAGCAGAGATGAGGGACAGGGGTACTACGAGCAGTACTTC.

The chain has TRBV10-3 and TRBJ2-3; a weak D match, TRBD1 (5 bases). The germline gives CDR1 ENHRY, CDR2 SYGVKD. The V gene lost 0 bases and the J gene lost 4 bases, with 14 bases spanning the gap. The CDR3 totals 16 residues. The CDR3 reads CAISESDQGDSDTQYF. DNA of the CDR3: TGTGCCATCAGTGAGTCGGATCAGGGCGATTCAGATACGCAGTATTTT.

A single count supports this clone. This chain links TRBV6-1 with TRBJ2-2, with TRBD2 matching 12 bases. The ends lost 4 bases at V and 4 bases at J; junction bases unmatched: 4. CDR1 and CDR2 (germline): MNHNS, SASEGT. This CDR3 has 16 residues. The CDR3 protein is CASSAASGGGTGELFF. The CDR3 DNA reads TGTGCCAGCAGTGCAGCTAGCGGGGGGGGCACCGGGGAGCTGTTTTTT.

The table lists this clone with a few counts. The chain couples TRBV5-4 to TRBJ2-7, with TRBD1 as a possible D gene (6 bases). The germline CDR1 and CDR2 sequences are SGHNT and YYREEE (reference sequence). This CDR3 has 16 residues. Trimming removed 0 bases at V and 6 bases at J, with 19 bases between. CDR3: CASSLEAWTAGGEQYF. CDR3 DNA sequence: TGTGCCAGCAGCTTGGAAGCCTGGACAGCTGGGGGCGAGCAGTACTTC.

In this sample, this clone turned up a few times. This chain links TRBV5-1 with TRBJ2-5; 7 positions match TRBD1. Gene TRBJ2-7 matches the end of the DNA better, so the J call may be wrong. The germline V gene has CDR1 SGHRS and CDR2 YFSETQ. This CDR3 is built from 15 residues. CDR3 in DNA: TGCGCCAGCAGCGCCTGGGACAGCAGAACCTACGAGCAGTACTTC. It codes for CASSAWDSRTYEQYF.

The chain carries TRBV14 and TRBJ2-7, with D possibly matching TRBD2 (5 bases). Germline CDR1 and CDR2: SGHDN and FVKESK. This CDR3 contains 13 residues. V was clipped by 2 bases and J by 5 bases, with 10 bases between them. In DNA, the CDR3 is TGTGCCAGCAGCCAAATATTGGGAGACGAGCAGTACTTC. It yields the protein CASSQILGDEQYF.

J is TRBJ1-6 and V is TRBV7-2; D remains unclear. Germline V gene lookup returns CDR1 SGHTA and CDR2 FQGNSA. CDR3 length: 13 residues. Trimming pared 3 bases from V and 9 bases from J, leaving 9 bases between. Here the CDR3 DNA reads TGTGCCAGCAGCTTGATCCAGTCTTCACCCCTCCACTTT. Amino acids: CASSLIQSSPLHF.